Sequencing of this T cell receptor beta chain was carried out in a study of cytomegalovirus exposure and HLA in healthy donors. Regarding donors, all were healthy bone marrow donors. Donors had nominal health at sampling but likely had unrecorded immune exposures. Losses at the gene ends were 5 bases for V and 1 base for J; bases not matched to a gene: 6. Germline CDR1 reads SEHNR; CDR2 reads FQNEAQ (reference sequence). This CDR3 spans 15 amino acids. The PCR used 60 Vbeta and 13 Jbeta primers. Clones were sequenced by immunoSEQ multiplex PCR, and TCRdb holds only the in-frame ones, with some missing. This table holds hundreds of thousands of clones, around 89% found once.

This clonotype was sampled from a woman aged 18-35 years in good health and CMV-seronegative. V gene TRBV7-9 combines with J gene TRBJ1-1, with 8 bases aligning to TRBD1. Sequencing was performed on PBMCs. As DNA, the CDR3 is TGTGCCAGCAGCCCCCGGACAGGGCAGAACACTGAAGCTTTCTTT. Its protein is CASSPRTGQNTEAFF.